This T cell receptor beta chain was identified during a study of shared clonotypes between healthy human individuals. General study findings and limits: Even with large depth, rarefaction showed that sorted-subset sequencing was incomplete. Investigators expected sequencing depth to affect clonotype sharing among donors.

V was shortened by 2 bases and J by 7 bases, with 8 bases between the two germline ends. The CDR3 totals 12 residues. Per germline, CDR1 KGHSH and CDR2 LQKENI. Generated by immunoSEQ multiplex PCR, the TCRdb table keeps only in-frame clones and is missing some. The sample has approximately 2.3 million clones, approximately 93% seen once. Regarding this clone: No antigen is known for it.

Donors, healthy HIV-negative adults, lacked recent acute infections or vaccinations. This TCR derives from a man younger than 35 in good health. Some clones in this sample may be carry-over from other donors' samples. Sequencing was carried out using naive CD4+ T cells from PBMCs. Specified subset: CD45RA+ positively selected. This chain connects TRBV18 to TRBJ1-1; unclear D gene. This CDR3 is CASSPALYEAFF. The CDR3 DNA follows: TGTGCCAGCTCACCAGCACTGTATGAAGCTTTCTTT.